This TCR beta chain was observed in a study of PD-L1 blockade in urothelial cancer. At the level of the study: Patients with male sex and bladder-origin urothelial cancer accounted for about nine tenths of the roughly 29 enrolled. After treatment start, blood was analyzed at 3 weeks (second dose) and at 6 weeks. Overall study findings and caveats: Greater 3-week expansion of tumor-associated blood clones was recorded for durable-benefit patients.

In each PCR, synthetic TCR analog templates were spiked in. Here immunoSEQ multiplex PCR was the method, and the copy in TCRdb shows in-frame clones only, minus some. The table lists 90,000 or so clones, 90% of them singletons. Note on this clone: Its matching antigen is unknown.

Indicated time point: pretreatment peripheral blood. This specimen was PBMCs, taken around atezolizumab (anti-PD-L1) treatment. The sequence came from a man in his fifties or sixties with urothelial cancer.

CDR3 in amino acids: CSVEGSGHTDTQYF. Written as DNA, the CDR3 is TGCAGCGTTGAAGGGAGCGGGCACACAGATACGCAGTATTTT. The chain combines TRBV29-1 with TRBJ2-3, with a tentative D call TRBD2 (6 bases). The germline gives CDR1 SQVTM, CDR2 ANQGSEA. V was clipped by 1 base and J by 2 bases, with 10 bases between them. This CDR3 region has 14 residues.